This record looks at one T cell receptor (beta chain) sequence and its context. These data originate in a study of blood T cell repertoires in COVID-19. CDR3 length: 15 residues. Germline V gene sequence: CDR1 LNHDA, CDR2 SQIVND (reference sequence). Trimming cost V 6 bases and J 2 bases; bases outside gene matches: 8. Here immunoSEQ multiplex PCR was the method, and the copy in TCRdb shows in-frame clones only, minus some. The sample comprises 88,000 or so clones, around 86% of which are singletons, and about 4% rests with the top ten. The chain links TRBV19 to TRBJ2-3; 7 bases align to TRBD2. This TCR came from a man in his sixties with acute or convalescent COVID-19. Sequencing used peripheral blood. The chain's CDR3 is CASREGLLATDTQYF. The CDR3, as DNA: TGTGCCAGTAGGGAGGGACTACTCGCCACAGATACGCAGTATTTT.